The source of this T cell receptor (beta chain) is a study of control samples from healthy donors and cancer patients. Method: immunoSEQ multiplex PCR; TCRdb's copy keeps in-frame clones and lacks some. Of about 94,000 clones listed, more than 85% were seen once; the top ten hold roughly 1.2%. Germline V gene data show CDR1 as MNHEY and CDR2 as SVGEGT. The CDR3 is made up of 16 amino acids. Trimming took 6 bases from V and 0 from J, leaving 18 bases between them. The chain is built from TRBV6-2 or TRBV6-3 and TRBJ2-7; D may correspond to TRBD1 or TRBD2 (5 bases each). This receptor was obtained from a woman in her forties or fifties in good health. Sequences were obtained from blood. CDR3 coding DNA: TGTGCCAGCAGCAAGCACATGGGACGGAGCTCCTACGAGCAGTACTTC. This codes for CASSKHMGRSSYEQYF.